The clone carrying this T cell receptor (beta chain) was picked up a small number of times. Its antigen is as yet unknown. Germline CDR1 reads MNHEY; CDR2 reads SMNVEV (reference sequence). With 5 bases removed from V and 2 bases from J, the gap between germline ends came to 16 bases. The CDR3 has 16 amino acids. The sample comes from a study of identical twins. Study-wide results and limits: Memory repertoires showed no such pattern, whereas abundant cord blood beta clonotypes carried fewer insertions. It was possible that invariant MAIT and iNKT cells partly confounded the zero-insertion analyses. For out-of-frame alpha sequences shared by twins, low generation probability was in excess.

TCRdb used MiXCR to reprocess the 5' RACE reads, holding one entry per CDR3 protein. The sample has about 810,000 distinct CDR3 sequences, around 12% seen once; the top ten hold around 1.6%. In addition, the sample was reused for a study of yellow fever vaccine responses in identical twins.

The sequenced material came from PBMCs. The chain couples TRBV27 to TRBJ2-1; weak D call: TRBD1 (5 bases). The TCR was taken from a woman between 18 and 30 years old in good health. Here the CDR3 reads CASSPGPGPAYNEQFF. CDR3 DNA sequence: TGTGCCAGCAGTCCCGGGCCAGGGCCTGCCTACAATGAGCAGTTCTTC.